A selection of T cell receptor beta chains follows, all from one sample in a study of cytomegalovirus exposure and HLA in healthy donors. Only in-frame clones appear in the TCRdb table, and some are missing; sequencing was by immunoSEQ multiplex PCR. The table has 150,000 to 200,000 clones, 65% to 85% seen once. Material for sequencing was PBMCs. These receptor sequences come from a boy aged 2 to 10 in good health and CMV-seronegative. Both conserved end residues are part of each CDR3. D genes are given only for firm matches. The size entry is marked missing in some rows and otherwise reads once, few, many or a size class.

d_call: .
clone_size: .
v_call: TRBV7-2
cdr3_length: 15
j_call: TRBJ1-6
cdr3_nt: TGTGCCAGCAGCTTTCAGGACTCCTATAATTCACCCCTCCACTTT
cdr3_aa: CASSFQDSYNSPLHF

d_call: .
clone_size: .
v_call: TRBV6-6
cdr3_length: 16
j_call: TRBJ1-1
cdr3_nt: TGTGCCAGCAGTTATATTACGTACACCATGAACACTGAAGCTTTCTTT
cdr3_aa: CASSYITYTMNTEAFF

d_call: .
clone_size: once
v_call: TRBV10-3
cdr3_length: 13
j_call: TRBJ2-3
cdr3_nt: TGTGCCATCAGTGAGCAGGGCACAGATACGCAGTATTTT
cdr3_aa: CAISEQGTDTQYF

d_call: TRBD1
clone_size: .
v_call: TRBV29-1
cdr3_length: 15
j_call: TRBJ1-6
cdr3_nt: TGCAGCGTTACGACAGGGTGGGGCTATAATTCACCCCTCCACTTT
cdr3_aa: CSVTTGWGYNSPLHF

d_call: .
clone_size: .
v_call: TRBV6-1
cdr3_length: 14
j_call: TRBJ1-1
cdr3_nt: TGTGCCAGCAGTGAACGAGGATTTAACACTGAAGCTTTCTTT
cdr3_aa: CASSERGFNTEAFF

d_call: .
clone_size: .
v_call: TRBV6-6
cdr3_length: 15
j_call: TRBJ2-1
cdr3_nt: TGTGCCAGCAGTTCTCAGGGGACCCAGTACAATGAGCAGTTCTTC
cdr3_aa: CASSSQGTQYNEQFF

d_call: TRBD2
clone_size: .
v_call: TRBV5-1
cdr3_length: 16
j_call: TRBJ2-3
cdr3_nt: TGCGCCAGCAGCTTGTGGGCTAGCCAGCGGGAGGATACGCAGTATTTT
cdr3_aa: CASSLWASQREDTQYF

d_call: TRBD2
clone_size: .
v_call: TRBV5-4
cdr3_length: 17
j_call: TRBJ2-3
cdr3_nt: TGTGCCAGCAGCTTGTGGGCTAGCGGGGACTACACAGATACGCAGTATTTT
cdr3_aa: CASSLWASGDYTDTQYF

d_call: TRBD2
clone_size: .
v_call: TRBV6-5
cdr3_length: 14
j_call: TRBJ2-7
cdr3_nt: TGTGCCAGCAGTCGGGGGGAGTCTAGCTACGAGCAGTACTTC
cdr3_aa: CASSRGESSYEQYF

d_call: TRBD1
clone_size: once
v_call: TRBV5-6
cdr3_length: 14
j_call: TRBJ2-7
cdr3_nt: TGTGCCAGCAGCTCGGGTAACAGGGGCTACGAGCAGTACTTC
cdr3_aa: CASSSGNRGYEQYF

d_call: TRBD1
clone_size: .
v_call: TRBV7-2
cdr3_length: 14
j_call: TRBJ2-7
cdr3_nt: TGTGCCAGCAGCCAGGGACAGGGGGCCCACGAGCAGTACTTC
cdr3_aa: CASSQGQGAHEQYF

d_call: TRBD1
clone_size: few
v_call: TRBV7-8
cdr3_length: 16
j_call: TRBJ1-3
cdr3_nt: TGTGCCAGCAGCTCGCCGGGACAGGGCTCTGGAAACACCATATATTTT
cdr3_aa: CASSSPGQGSGNTIYF

d_call: TRBD1
clone_size: .
v_call: TRBV10-3
cdr3_length: 14
j_call: TRBJ1-1
cdr3_nt: TGTGCCATCAGTGCTCGGACAGGGAACACTGAAGCTTTCTTT
cdr3_aa: CAISARTGNTEAFF

d_call: .
clone_size: .
v_call: TRBV5-1
cdr3_length: 12
j_call: TRBJ1-1
cdr3_nt: TGCGCCAGCAGCTTGGGCGTGTCTGAAGCTTTCTTT
cdr3_aa: CASSLGVSEAFF

d_call: .
clone_size: .
v_call: TRBV25-1
cdr3_length: 14
j_call: TRBJ1-2
cdr3_nt: TGTGCCAGCAGTGATGGTGGCGGAGGCCGGGGCTACACCTTC
cdr3_aa: CASSDGGGGRGYTF

d_call: TRBD2
clone_size: .
v_call: TRBV29-1
cdr3_length: 16
j_call: TRBJ2-3
cdr3_nt: TGCAGCGGTAAAGCCCGGACTAGCGGGGGTCCAGATACGCAGTATTTT
cdr3_aa: CSGKARTSGGPDTQYF

d_call: TRBD1
clone_size: .
v_call: TRBV4-3
cdr3_length: 17
j_call: TRBJ2-5
cdr3_nt: TGCGCCAGCAGTAAGGGAGACAGGGAGACAGGCCAGGAGACCCAGTACTTC
cdr3_aa: CASSKGDRETGQETQYF

d_call: .
clone_size: .
v_call: TRBV4-3
cdr3_length: 14
j_call: TRBJ2-3
cdr3_nt: TGCGCCAGCAGCCAGCAGGGTTTCACAGATACGCAGTATTTT
cdr3_aa: CASSQQGFTDTQYF

d_call: TRBD2
clone_size: .
v_call: TRBV27
cdr3_length: 14
j_call: TRBJ2-7
cdr3_nt: TGTGCCAGCAGAGCTAGCGGGGGGGCCTGGGAGCAGTACTTC
cdr3_aa: CASRASGGAWEQYF

d_call: .
clone_size: .
v_call: TRBV7-3
cdr3_length: 13
j_call: TRBJ2-3
cdr3_nt: TGTGCCAGCAGTAGGGGGGGGACAGATACGCAGTATTTT
cdr3_aa: CASSRGGTDTQYF

d_call: TRBD1
clone_size: .
v_call: TRBV12-5
cdr3_length: 17
j_call: TRBJ1-5
cdr3_nt: TGTGCTAGTGGTTTGCCAGGGACAGGGGTTAGCAATCAGCCCCAGCATTTT
cdr3_aa: CASGLPGTGVSNQPQHF

d_call: TRBD1
clone_size: .
v_call: TRBV5-1
cdr3_length: 14
j_call: TRBJ2-2
cdr3_nt: TGCGCCAGCGCCGACAGGGTTTCCTCCGGGGAGCTGTTTTTT
cdr3_aa: CASADRVSSGELFF

d_call: .
clone_size: few
v_call: TRBV25-1
cdr3_length: 12
j_call: TRBJ1-2
cdr3_nt: TGTGCCAGCAGTCCAGGGTACTATGGCTACACCTTC
cdr3_aa: CASSPGYYGYTF

d_call: TRBD1
clone_size: few
v_call: TRBV7-9
cdr3_length: 17
j_call: TRBJ1-1
cdr3_nt: TGTGCCAGCAGCTCTCCAATCCGGGACAGGGAGGACACTGAAGCTTTCTTT
cdr3_aa: CASSSPIRDREDTEAFF

d_call: TRBD1
clone_size: few
v_call: TRBV7-2
cdr3_length: 15
j_call: TRBJ1-6
cdr3_nt: TGTGCCAGCAGCGCTAGACAGGGAGCTAATTCACCCCTCCACTTT
cdr3_aa: CASSARQGANSPLHF

d_call: .
clone_size: .
v_call: TRBV11-2
cdr3_length: 16
j_call: TRBJ2-6
cdr3_nt: TGTGCCAGCAGCCTATGGTCCGACTCTGGGGCCAACGTCCTGACTTTC
cdr3_aa: CASSLWSDSGANVLTF

d_call: TRBD2
clone_size: few
v_call: TRBV27
cdr3_length: 14
j_call: TRBJ2-3
cdr3_nt: TGTGCCAGCGGGACTAGCGGAATCACAGATACGCAGTATTTT
cdr3_aa: CASGTSGITDTQYF

d_call: .
clone_size: few
v_call: TRBV6-6
cdr3_length: 12
j_call: TRBJ1-5
cdr3_nt: TGTGCCAGCATAAAGGCGGGGCAGCCCCAGCATTTT
cdr3_aa: CASIKAGQPQHF

d_call: .
clone_size: .
v_call: TRBV2
cdr3_length: 14
j_call: TRBJ2-7
cdr3_nt: TGTGCCAGCAGTGTCGACAGGTTAAGCCACGAGCAGTACTTC
cdr3_aa: CASSVDRLSHEQYF

d_call: TRBD1
clone_size: .
v_call: TRBV10-3
cdr3_length: 11
j_call: TRBJ1-2
cdr3_nt: TGTGCCATCGGGGACAGTGGTGGCTACACCTTC
cdr3_aa: CAIGDSGGYTF

d_call: TRBD1
clone_size: .
v_call: TRBV18
cdr3_length: 12
j_call: TRBJ2-1
cdr3_nt: TGTGCCAGCTCACGCCCGGGACAGGGCGAGTTCTTC
cdr3_aa: CASSRPGQGEFF

d_call: .
clone_size: .
v_call: TRBV27
cdr3_length: 14
j_call: TRBJ2-3
cdr3_nt: TGTGCCAGCAGTCTTATCACAGCTACAGATACGCAGTATTTT
cdr3_aa: CASSLITATDTQYF

d_call: .
clone_size: .
v_call: TRBV21-1
cdr3_length: 17
j_call: TRBJ1-1
cdr3_nt: TGTGCCAGCAGCAAAGTTTCTGCGGGACAGGGGTGCACTGAAGCTTTCTTT
cdr3_aa: CASSKVSAGQGCTEAFF

d_call: TRBD1
clone_size: .
v_call: TRBV7-9
cdr3_length: 15
j_call: TRBJ1-6
cdr3_nt: TGTGCCAGCAGCTTAGGGGTAGGGGGCAATTCACCCCTCCACTTT
cdr3_aa: CASSLGVGGNSPLHF

d_call: .
clone_size: .
v_call: TRBV2
cdr3_length: 13
j_call: TRBJ1-5
cdr3_nt: TGTGCCAGCGGGGCAGTTAGCAATCAGCCCCAGCATTTT
cdr3_aa: CASGAVSNQPQHF

d_call: TRBD2
clone_size: .
v_call: TRBV2
cdr3_length: 15
j_call: TRBJ2-2
cdr3_nt: TGTGCCAGCAGTGAAAACGGGCTAGCGGCCGGGGAGCTGTTTTTT
cdr3_aa: CASSENGLAAGELFF

d_call: .
clone_size: .
v_call: TRBV11-2
cdr3_length: 13
j_call: TRBJ2-3
cdr3_nt: TGTGCCAGCAGCTTCTATTCCACAGATACGCAGTATTTT
cdr3_aa: CASSFYSTDTQYF

d_call: .
clone_size: .
v_call: TRBV7-9
cdr3_length: 14
j_call: TRBJ1-5
cdr3_nt: TGTGCCAGCAGCTTAACAGGGAAGGACCAGCCCCAGCATTTT
cdr3_aa: CASSLTGKDQPQHF

d_call: .
clone_size: .
v_call: TRBV7-2
cdr3_length: 15
j_call: TRBJ1-3
cdr3_nt: TGTGCCAGCAGCCCCATCAGGGCCTCTGGAAACACCATATATTTT
cdr3_aa: CASSPIRASGNTIYF

d_call: TRBD1
clone_size: .
v_call: TRBV27
cdr3_length: 15
j_call: TRBJ1-5
cdr3_nt: TGTGCCAGCAGACAAAACCCGGGACAGGGTCAGCCCCAGCATTTT
cdr3_aa: CASRQNPGQGQPQHF

d_call: .
clone_size: .
v_call: TRBV13
cdr3_length: 17
j_call: TRBJ2-7
cdr3_nt: TGTGCCAGCAGCCCCAGGGACACATACTCGCTATCCTACGAGCAGTACTTC
cdr3_aa: CASSPRDTYSLSYEQYF